These T cell receptor beta chains were read from a single sample in a study of blood T cell repertoires in COVID-19. The data were produced by immunoSEQ multiplex PCR, yet TCRdb's version contains in-frame clones alone and is incomplete. The sample consists of 350,000 or so clones, roughly nine tenths of them appearing once. The sequenced sample consisted of PBMCs or T cells enriched from blood (not recorded which). These receptors came from a woman aged 25 to 45 who had recovered from COVID-19. CDR3s include the opening cysteine and the closing phenylalanine or tryptophan. The order of the fields is V gene, J gene, clone size, D gene, CDR3 protein, CDR3 DNA. D genes are given only for firm matches. For some rows the clone size is stated as once, few or many, or as a class when expanded; others skip it.

TRBV9	TRBJ1-2	NA	NA	CASSAPTQGRAMGYTF	TGTGCCAGCAGCGCCCCCACCCAGGGCAGGGCTATGGGCTACACCTTC
TRBV13	TRBJ1-2	NA	TRBD1	CASSLGRDRGTF	TGTGCCAGCAGCTTAGGCCGGGACAGGGGGACCTTC
TRBV5-1	TRBJ1-1	NA	NA	CASSQDGQFTEAFF	TGCGCCAGCAGCCAGGACGGACAATTCACTGAAGCTTTCTTT
TRBV15	TRBJ2-5	NA	NA	CATSRDRGFQETQYF	TGTGCCACCAGCAGAGATAGGGGCTTTCAAGAGACCCAGTACTTC
TRBV13	TRBJ2-2	few	TRBD2	CASSRLTSGGSNTGELFF	TGTGCCAGCAGCCGATTAACTAGCGGGGGATCCAACACCGGGGAGCTGTTTTTT
TRBV28	TRBJ2-1	NA	TRBD2	CASKGGGTYNEQFF	TGTGCCAGCAAGGGCGGGGGGACCTACAATGAGCAGTTCTTC
TRBV27	TRBJ1-6	NA	NA	CASSLVSRGSYNSPLHF	TGTGCCAGCAGTTTAGTCAGCAGGGGCTCCTATAATTCACCCCTCCACTTT
TRBV25-1	TRBJ1-4	NA	NA	CASSDPYAQEGGEKLFF	TGTGCCAGCAGTGACCCATATGCCCAAGAAGGGGGTGAAAAACTGTTTTTT
TRBV6-2/TRBV6-3	TRBJ2-1	once	NA	CASSYFRGAVNEQFF	TGTGCCAGCAGTTACTTTCGGGGGGCCGTCAATGAGCAGTTCTTC
TRBV19	TRBJ2-5	NA	TRBD1	CASSSRTGGETQYF	TGTGCCAGTAGTAGCCGGACAGGGGGCGAGACCCAGTACTTC
TRBV6-5	TRBJ2-7	NA	NA	CASRVQGGLSYEQYF	TGTGCCAGCAGAGTCCAGGGGGGCCTCTCCTACGAGCAGTACTTC
TRBV18	TRBJ1-5	NA	TRBD1	CASTGQTGPNQPQHF	TGTGCCAGCACGGGGCAGACAGGGCCTAATCAGCCCCAGCATTTT
TRBV6-5	TRBJ1-5	NA	NA	CASLLGANQPQHF	TGTGCCAGCCTTTTGGGGGCCAATCAGCCCCAGCATTTT
TRBV28	TRBJ1-5	once	TRBD1	CASTQRGRAEPQHF	TGTGCCAGCACTCAAAGGGGGCGTGCAGAGCCCCAGCATTTT
TRBV30	TRBJ1-1	NA	NA	CAGGRENTEAFF	TGTGCCGGGGGGCGGGAGAACACTGAAGCTTTCTTT